The clone carrying this TCR beta chain was detected a few times. Trimming cost V 6 bases and J 4 bases, with 20 bases left between them. The CDR3 spans 15 residues. Per germline, CDR1 DFQATT and CDR2 SNEGSKA (reference sequence). TCRdb re-analysed the RACE reads in MiXCR, keeping a single row per CDR3 protein. Among approximately 320,000 distinct CDR3 sequences, roughly 6% were seen once, and the ten largest hold more than 8%. Time point of the sample: pre-sensitization, week 0. Treatment in this sample: therapeutic diphenylcyclopropenone sensitization with weekly scalp DPC. Researchers extracted total RNA from unfractionated whole blood. The sample belongs to a study of human T cells and chemical hapten exposure. About the study: Patch tests put 0.01% DPC on the upper back, and the results were checked at 6 days.

Source: whole blood, taken in connection with sensitization to the hapten diphenylcyclopropenone (DPC). The receptor's source is a woman under 30 with alopecia areata. Some clones in this sample may be carry-over from other donors' samples. The chain has TRBV20-1 and TRBJ2-3; D could derive from TRBD1 or TRBD2 (6 bases each). The CDR3 nucleotides are TGCAGTGCCTTGGGAGAGGGGGGCCTGGCAGATACGCAGTATTTT. Translation: CSALGEGGLADTQYF.